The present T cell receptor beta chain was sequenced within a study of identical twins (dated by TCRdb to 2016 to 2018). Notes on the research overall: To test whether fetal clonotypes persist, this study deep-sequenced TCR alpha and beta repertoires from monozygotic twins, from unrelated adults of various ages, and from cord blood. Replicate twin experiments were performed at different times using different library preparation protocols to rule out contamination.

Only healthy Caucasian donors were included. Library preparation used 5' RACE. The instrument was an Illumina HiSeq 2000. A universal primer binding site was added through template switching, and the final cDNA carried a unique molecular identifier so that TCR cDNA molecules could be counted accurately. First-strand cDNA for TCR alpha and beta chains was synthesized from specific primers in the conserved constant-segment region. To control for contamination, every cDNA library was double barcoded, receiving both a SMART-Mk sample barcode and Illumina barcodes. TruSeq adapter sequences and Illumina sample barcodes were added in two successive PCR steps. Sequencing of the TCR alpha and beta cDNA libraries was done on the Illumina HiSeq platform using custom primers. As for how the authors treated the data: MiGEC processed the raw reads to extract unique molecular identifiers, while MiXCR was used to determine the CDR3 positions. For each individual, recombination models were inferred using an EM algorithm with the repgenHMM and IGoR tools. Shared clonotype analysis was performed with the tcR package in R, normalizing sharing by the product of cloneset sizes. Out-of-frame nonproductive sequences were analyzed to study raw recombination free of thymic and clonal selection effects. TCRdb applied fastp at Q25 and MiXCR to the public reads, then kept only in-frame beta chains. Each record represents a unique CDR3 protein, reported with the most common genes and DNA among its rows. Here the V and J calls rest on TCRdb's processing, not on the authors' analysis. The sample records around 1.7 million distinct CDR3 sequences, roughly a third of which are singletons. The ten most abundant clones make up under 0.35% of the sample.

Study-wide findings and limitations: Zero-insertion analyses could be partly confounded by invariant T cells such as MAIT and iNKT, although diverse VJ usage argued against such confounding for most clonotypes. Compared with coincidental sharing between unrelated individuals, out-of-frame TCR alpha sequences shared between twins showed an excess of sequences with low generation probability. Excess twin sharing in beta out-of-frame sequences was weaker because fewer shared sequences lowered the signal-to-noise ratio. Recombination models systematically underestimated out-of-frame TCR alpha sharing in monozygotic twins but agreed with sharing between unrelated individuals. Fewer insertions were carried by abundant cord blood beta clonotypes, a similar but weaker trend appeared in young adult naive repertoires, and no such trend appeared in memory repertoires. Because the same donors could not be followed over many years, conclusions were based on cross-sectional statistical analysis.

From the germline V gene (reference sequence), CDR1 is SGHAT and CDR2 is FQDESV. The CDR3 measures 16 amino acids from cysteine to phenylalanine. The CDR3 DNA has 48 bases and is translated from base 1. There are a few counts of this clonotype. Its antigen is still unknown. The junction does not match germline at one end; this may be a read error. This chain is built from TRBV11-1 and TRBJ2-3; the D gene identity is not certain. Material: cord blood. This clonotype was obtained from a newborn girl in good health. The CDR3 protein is CAGSLFGVISTDTQYF. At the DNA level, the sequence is TGTGCCGGCAGCTTATTCGGCGTTATTAGCACAGATACGCAGTATTTT.